One sample yielded the 7 T cell receptor beta chains listed below, sequenced in a study of blood T cell repertoires in COVID-19. Profiled with immunoSEQ multiplex PCR; TCRdb holds only in-frame clones, not every one. The sample contains about 210,000 clones, roughly 82% of which appear only once. The sample consisted of peripheral blood. The receptor source for this set is a woman between 40 and 50 years old with acute or convalescent COVID-19.

The chain carries TRBV7-6 and TRBJ1-1, with 12 bases fitting TRBD1. The CDR3 is 20 amino acids. J was trimmed by 5 bases and V by 0 bases; bases with no gene match: 16. Germline CDR1 SGHVS, CDR2 FNYEAQ. CDR3 sequence (DNA): TGTGCCAGCAGCTTAGCAGGTGCCACCGGGACAGGGGGCGGCAATACTGAAGCTTTCTTT. It is translated as CASSLAGATGTGGGNTEAFF.

The chain uses TRBV7-2 and TRBJ2-7; 8 nucleotides line up with TRBD1. From germline, CDR1 is SGHTA and CDR2 FQGNSA. CDR3 size: 13 residues. V trimming: 5 bases; J trimming: 6 bases; junction bases outside the gene matches: 6. CDR3 sequence: CASSTGQGGEQYF. CDR3 DNA: TGTGCCAGCAGCACCGGACAGGGAGGCGAGCAGTACTTC. Using reference TRBV7-2 and TRBJ2-7 for the parts outside the CDR3, the full variable domain is GAGVSQSPSNKVTEKGKDVELRCDPISGHTALYWYRQSLGQGLEFLIYFQGNSAPDKSGLPSDRFSAERTGGSVSTLTIQRTQQEDSAVYLCASSTGQGGEQYFGPGTRLTVT.

The chain couples TRBV3-1 (or the pseudogene TRBV3-2) to TRBJ1-2, with 7 bases fitting TRBD1. This CDR3 is 12 amino acids long. The V gene's germline CDR1 is LGHDT and CDR2 YNNKEL (reference sequence). V trimming: 4 bases; J trimming: 6 bases; junction bases outside the gene matches: 2. CDR3 nucleotides: TGTGCCAGCAGCCGCCAGGGGGATGGCTACACCTTC. Translating it yields CASSRQGDGYTF.

J is TRBJ2-2 and V is TRBV5-6; TRBD1 agrees at 12 bases. Per the germline V gene, CDR1 is SGHDT and CDR2 is YYEEEE. V shed 4 bases, J shed 7 bases, and the junction held 5 bases outside the gene matches. The CDR3 has 15 amino acids. The CDR3 sequence: CASSLGQGANGELFF. For the CDR3, the DNA is TGTGCCAGCAGCCTGGGACAGGGGGCAAACGGGGAGCTGTTTTTT.

The CDR3 protein is CASSSTQGLGNTIYF. DNA of the CDR3: TGTGCCAGCAGCTCTACCCAGGGGTTGGGAAACACCATATATTTT. V gene TRBV3-1 (or the pseudogene TRBV3-2) combines with J gene TRBJ1-3; D possibly corresponds to TRBD1 (6 bases). Germline loops: CDR1 LGHDT, CDR2 YNNKEL (reference sequence). Trimming cost V 5 bases and J 4 bases, with 15 bases left between them. The length of the CDR3 is 15 residues.

This clone was seen a few times. The gene calls are TRBV5-6 and TRBJ2-3; 9 positions agree with TRBD2. Losses at the gene ends were 5 bases for V and 5 bases for J; bases not matched to a gene: 15. This CDR3 is 17 amino acids long. CDR1 and CDR2 from the germline V gene are SGHDT and YYEEEE. This CDR3 is CASSSRAGGPILDTQYF. In DNA, the CDR3 is TGTGCCAGCAGTTCAAGGGCGGGGGGGCCGATATTAGATACGCAGTATTTT.

The chain couples TRBV19 to TRBJ2-2; perhaps TRBD1 as D (6 bases). Trimming left V 7 bases short and J 6 bases short, with 12 bases between. The germline gives CDR1 LNHDA, CDR2 SQIVND (reference sequence). CDR3 length: 13 residues. Here the CDR3 reads CASTYRDPGELFF. For the CDR3, the DNA is TGTGCCAGTACCTACAGGGACCCCGGGGAGCTGTTTTTT.